This entry describes one T cell receptor beta chain. Its antigen is currently not known. It has no much larger one-base neighbor in the sample; base qualities were not kept. One collaborating source in Seattle enrolled patients during active infection and followed them longitudinally through the course of disease. The collaborating institutions used their own protocols to collect whole blood in K2EDTA tubes. For TCRbeta analysis, collaborators shipped samples in one of three forms: frozen whole blood, isolated PBMCs, or DNA extracted from either of those sample types. The sample originates from a study of blood T cell repertoires in COVID-19 (TCRdb year 2020). Regarding the complete study: Samples from collaborators originated in the United States, Italy and Spain and spanned both the acute and convalescent phases of COVID-19. The material from the prospective study consisted of cDNA or gDNA derived from T cells, B-cell-depleted T cells, or PBMCs. The dataset comprised deeply sampled blood TCRbeta repertoires from subjects exposed to, actively infected with, or recovered from COVID-19. A freely available public database, intended as a resource for researchers studying the immune response to SARS-CoV-2, is where the repertoires were released. The samples were drawn from two sources: the first 160 participants of the ongoing ImmuneRACE study, and 950 to 1,500 subjects contributed by 6 global collaborators. Nearly every sample came with metadata listing a de-identified subject ID, COVID-19 status, age in years and sex. Where available, HLA class I and class II types were obtained from metadata supplied by the sample provider rather than from assay-based typing.

TCRbeta CDR3 regions were amplified from genomic DNA by means of the immunoSEQ Assay, a bias-controlled multiplex PCR. For the original study's pipeline: Within the assay, amplification of reference gene primers was used to estimate how many nucleated cells each sample contained. To quantify the absolute abundance of each unique TCRbeta CDR3 rearrangement, sequence reads were collapsed and filtered. For each sample, productive Simpson clonality was calculated as the square root of Simpson's diversity index over productive rearrangements. TCRdb holds this immuneACCESS table with in-frame rearrangements only. Some clones are missing; in checked studies, unresolved V genes explain under half, and the rest has no known cause. V and J calls and clone size are those listed in that table; D and trimming were worked out from the DNA. The sample contains over 250,000 clones, approximately 86% of them found a single time. The ten largest clones take up 13% of the sample.

Summary of the overall study and its limitations: The amount of clinical and demographic metadata varied by source and participant and was provided uncurated.

Source material: peripheral blood. The receptor was isolated from a woman in her sixties or seventies with COVID-19, enrolled during active disease.

The CDR3 reads as follows: CATSISPGTFF. The base sequence is TGTGCCACCAGTATCTCTCCAGGGACTTTCTTT. Recombination joined TRBV24-1 with TRBJ1-1, and perhaps TRBD1 as D gene, on 5 matching bases. V is clipped by 6 bases and J by 12 bases, and the sequence between their germline boundaries is 13 bases long. In the germline V gene, CDR1 corresponds to KGHDR and CDR2 to SFDVKD. The CDR3 starts with the cysteine, ends with the phenylalanine, and has 11 residues. Only CDR3 DNA is held: 33 bases, read in frame from base 1.